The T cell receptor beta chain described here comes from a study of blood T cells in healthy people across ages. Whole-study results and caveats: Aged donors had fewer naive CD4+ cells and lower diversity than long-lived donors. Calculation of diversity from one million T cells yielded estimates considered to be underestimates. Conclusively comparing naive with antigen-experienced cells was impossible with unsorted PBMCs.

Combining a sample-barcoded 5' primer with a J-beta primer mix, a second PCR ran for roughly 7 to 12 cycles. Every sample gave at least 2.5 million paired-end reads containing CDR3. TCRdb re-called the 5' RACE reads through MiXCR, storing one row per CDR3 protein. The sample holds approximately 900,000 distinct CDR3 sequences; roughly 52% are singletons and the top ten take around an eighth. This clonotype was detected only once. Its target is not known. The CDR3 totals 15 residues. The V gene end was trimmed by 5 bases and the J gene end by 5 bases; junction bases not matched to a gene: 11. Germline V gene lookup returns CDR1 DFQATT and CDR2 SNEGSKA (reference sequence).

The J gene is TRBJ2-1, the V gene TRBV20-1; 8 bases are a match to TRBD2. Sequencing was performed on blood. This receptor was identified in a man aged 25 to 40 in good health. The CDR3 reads CSAPGGTRVHNEQFF. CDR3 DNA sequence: TGCAGTGCTCCGGGGGGGACCCGGGTCCACAATGAGCAGTTCTTC.